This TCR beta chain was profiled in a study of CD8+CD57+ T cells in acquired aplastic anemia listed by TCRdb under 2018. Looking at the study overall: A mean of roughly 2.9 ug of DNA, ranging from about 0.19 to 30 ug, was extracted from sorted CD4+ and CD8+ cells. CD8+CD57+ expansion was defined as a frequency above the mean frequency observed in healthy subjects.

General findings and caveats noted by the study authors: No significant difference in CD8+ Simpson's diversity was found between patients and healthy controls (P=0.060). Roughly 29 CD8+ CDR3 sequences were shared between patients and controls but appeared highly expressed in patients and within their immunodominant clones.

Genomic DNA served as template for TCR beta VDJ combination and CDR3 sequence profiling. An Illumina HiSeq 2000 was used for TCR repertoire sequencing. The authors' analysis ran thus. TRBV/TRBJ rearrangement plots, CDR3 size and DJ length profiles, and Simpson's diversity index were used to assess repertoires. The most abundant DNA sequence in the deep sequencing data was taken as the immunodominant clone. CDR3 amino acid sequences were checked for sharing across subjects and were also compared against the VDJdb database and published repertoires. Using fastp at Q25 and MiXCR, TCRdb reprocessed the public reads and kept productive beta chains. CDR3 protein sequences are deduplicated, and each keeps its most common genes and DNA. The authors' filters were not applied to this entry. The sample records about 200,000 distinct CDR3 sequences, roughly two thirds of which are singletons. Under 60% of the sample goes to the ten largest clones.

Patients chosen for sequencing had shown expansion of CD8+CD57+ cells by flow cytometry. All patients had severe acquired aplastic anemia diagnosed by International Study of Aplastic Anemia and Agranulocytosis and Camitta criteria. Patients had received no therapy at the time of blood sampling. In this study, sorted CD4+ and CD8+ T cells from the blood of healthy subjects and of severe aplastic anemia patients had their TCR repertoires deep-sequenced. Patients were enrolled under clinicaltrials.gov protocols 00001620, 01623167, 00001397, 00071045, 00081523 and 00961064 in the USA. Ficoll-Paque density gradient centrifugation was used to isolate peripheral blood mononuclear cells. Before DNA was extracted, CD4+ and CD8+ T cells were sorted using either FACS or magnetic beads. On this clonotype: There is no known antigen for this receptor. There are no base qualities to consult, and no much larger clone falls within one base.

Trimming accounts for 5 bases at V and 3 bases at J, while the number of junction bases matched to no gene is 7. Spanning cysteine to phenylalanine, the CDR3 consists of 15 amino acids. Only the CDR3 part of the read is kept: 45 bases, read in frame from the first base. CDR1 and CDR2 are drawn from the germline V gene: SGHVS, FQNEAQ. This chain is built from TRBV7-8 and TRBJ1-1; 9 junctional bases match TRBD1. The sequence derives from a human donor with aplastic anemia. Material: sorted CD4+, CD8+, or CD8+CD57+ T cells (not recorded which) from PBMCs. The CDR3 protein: CASSPLTGGYTEAFF. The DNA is TGTGCCAGCAGCCCGCTGACAGGGGGGTACACTGAAGCTTTCTTT. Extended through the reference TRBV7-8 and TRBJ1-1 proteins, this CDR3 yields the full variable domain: GAGVSQSPRYKVAKRGQDVALRCDPISGHVSLFWYQQALGQGPEFLTYFQNEAQLDKSGLPSDRFFAERPEGSVSTLKIQRTQQEDSAVYLCASSPLTGGYTEAFFGQGTRLTVV.